This T cell receptor (beta chain) was retrieved from a study of T cell repertoires in cytomegalovirus infection. At the level of the study: CMV infection plus the matching HLA type was flagged by public TCR beta signatures. General study results and limits: People with CMV and the relevant HLA were identified by cumulative public TCR beta family frequency. Clonotypes of TCR beta that were HLA-C-restricted and CMV-specific dominated the ex vivo response.

With 6 bases clipped from V and 1 base from J, the junction kept 11 bases outside the gene matches. In germline, CDR1 is MDHEN, CDR2 SYDVKM. The CDR3 is 17 residues long. TCRdb re-called the reads with MiXCR, one entry per CDR3 protein. The sample lists nearly 450,000 distinct CDR3 sequences; about 33% were seen once. On this clonotype: Its antigen is still unknown.

The TCR was taken from a human donor in good health (CMV status not recorded). Some clones in this sample may be carry-over from other donors' samples. The sequenced sample was PBMCs. The chain recombines TRBV28 with TRBJ2-5; 10 positions match TRBD1. This CDR3 is CASRGQGLSARQETQYF. For the CDR3, the DNA is TGTGCCAGCAGGGGACAGGGGTTAAGTGCCCGCCAAGAGACCCAGTACTTC.